The 32 T cell receptor beta chains reported below all come from one sample, sequenced in a study of T cell repertoires in cytomegalovirus infection. These receptors are not linked to any known antigen. TCRdb recomputed calls from the reads with MiXCR, one row per CDR3 protein. The data contain approximately 990,000 distinct CDR3 sequences, more than 25% of them singletons. Sample: cultured CD8+ T cells from PBMCs, taken from culture after CMV antigen stimulation. Every receptor here comes from a human donor in good health (CMV status not recorded). Some clones in this sample may be carry-over from other donors' samples.

In its sample, this clonotype was seen a few times. The rearrangement uses TRBV7-9 and TRBJ2-1, with unresolved D. The germline V and J ends were trimmed by 7 bases and 7 bases, with 32 bases remaining between them. CDR1 and CDR2 (germline): SEHNR, FQNEAQ (reference sequence). CDR3 length: 19 residues. The CDR3 spells CASTPSPGYNEHYANEQFF. The CDR3 DNA reads TGTGCCAGCACCCCGAGCCCAGGATACAATGAGCACTACGCTAATGAGCAGTTCTTC.

Only a few counts were recorded for this clonotype. V and J are TRBV27 and TRBJ2-5, with 8 bases identical to TRBD2. V gave up 5 bases and J gave up 4 bases; unmatched junction bases: 6. This CDR3 is built from 14 residues. Germline V gene sequence: CDR1 MNHEY, CDR2 SMNVEV (reference sequence). CDR3 protein: CASSRAGAGETQYF. DNA for the CDR3: TGTGCCAGCAGTAGAGCGGGGGCGGGAGAGACCCAGTACTTC.

J is TRBJ2-3 and V is TRBV28, with D possibly TRBD2 on 5 matching bases. Germline CDR1 and CDR2: MDHEN and SYDVKM. Trimming left V 10 bases short and J 3 bases short, with 17 bases between. The CDR3 runs 14 residues. The CDR3 protein is CAIGLARRTDTQYF. The CDR3, as DNA: TGTGCCATCGGGTTAGCGAGACGGACAGATACGCAGTATTTT.

The rearrangement joins TRBV6-5 to TRBJ1-1; 7 bases match TRBD1. V gave up 7 bases and J gave up 0 bases; unmatched junction bases: 5. The CDR3 loop spans 14 amino acids. Per the germline V gene, CDR1 is MNHEY and CDR2 is SVGAGI. For the CDR3, the DNA is TGTGCCAGCAAGTGGGACAGTATGAACACTGAAGCTTTCTTT. This gives the protein CASKWDSMNTEAFF.

In its sample, this clonotype was seen a few times. J is TRBJ1-1 and V is TRBV20-1, with D uncertain. This CDR3 is 13 amino acids long. Per germline, CDR1 DFQATT and CDR2 SNEGSKA (reference sequence). V shed 0 bases and J shed 6 bases, with 11 bases lying between them. CDR3 bases: TGCAGTGCTAGAGAGAGGGTAAAGGCTGAAGCTTTCTTT. It specifies CSARERVKAEAFF.

In regard to this clonotype: A read error may account for a junction end that differs from germline. The chain employs TRBV7-2 and TRBJ1-1; D may be TRBD1 (6 bases). The germline V gene has CDR1 SGHTA and CDR2 FQGNSA. This CDR3 comprises 13 residues. Here the CDR3 reads CASSRGGDTETFF. CDR3 nucleotide sequence: TGTGCCAGCAGCCGCGGGGGGGACACTGAAACTTTCTTT.

This clonotype has only a few counts. The V and J genes are TRBV6-1 and TRBJ1-5, with D uncertain. CDR3 length equals 15 residues. Trimming left V 3 bases short and J 3 bases short, with 12 bases between. Germline V gene lookup returns CDR1 MNHNS and CDR2 SASEGT. Here the CDR3 DNA reads TGTGCCAGCAGTGACCGGAGGGTTGTCAATCAGCCCCAGCATTTT. Translation gives CASSDRRVVNQPQHF.

CDR3 coding DNA: TGTGCCAGCAGCGCCCCGGGACAGTCGGGACATGGATCCTATAATTCACCCCTCCACTTT. This encodes CASSAPGQSGHGSYNSPLHF. This chain joins TRBV9 and TRBJ1-6; 7 bases are a match to TRBD1. The junction had 16 bases not matched to a gene; V was cut back by 3 bases and J by 1 base. Germline V CDR1 and CDR2: SGDLS, YYNGEE. CDR3 length: 20 residues.

This clonotype was counted a few times. The V gene is TRBV27, the J gene TRBJ1-2; no reliable D call. CDR1 and CDR2 (germline): MNHEY, SMNVEV (reference sequence). V was trimmed by 6 bases and J by 2 bases, leaving 10 bases between them. The CDR3 is 13 amino acids. This CDR3 reads CASSPTRNYGYTF. The CDR3 DNA is TGTGCCAGCAGCCCCACACGGAACTATGGCTACACCTTC.

The table lists this clonotype with many counts. The genes are TRBV7-2 and TRBJ2-1, with D maybe TRBD1 (5 bases). The germline V gene has CDR1 SGHTA and CDR2 FQGNSA. V shed 3 bases and J shed 6 bases, with 9 bases lying between them. The CDR3 is 13 residues long. CDR3 nucleotides: TGTGCCAGCAGCTTCACAGGTCCCAATGAGCAGTTCTTC. This gives the protein CASSFTGPNEQFF.

This clonotype has more than one count but fewer than ten. This sequence joins TRBV11-2 and TRBJ2-7; 7 nucleotides match TRBD1. V lost 9 bases, J lost 4 bases, and 9 bases stayed unmatched. Per the germline V gene, CDR1 is SGHAT and CDR2 is FQNNGV. This CDR3 has 13 amino acids. The chain's CDR3 is CASTGVLSYEQYF. The CDR3 bases are TGTGCCAGTACAGGGGTCCTTTCTTACGAGCAGTACTTC.

In DNA, the CDR3 is TGTGCCACCAGCAGACCCCCCCAGGGAGAGACCCAGTACTTC. Translation: CATSRPPQGETQYF. This chain connects TRBV15 to TRBJ2-5; D is possibly TRBD1 (5 bases). Trimming took off 2 bases at V and 4 bases at J, with 11 bases between the two ends. The germline CDR1 and CDR2 sequences are LNHNV and YYDKDF (reference sequence). The length of the CDR3 is 14 residues. Supplemented by reference TRBV15 and TRBJ2-5, the full variable domain reads DAMVIQNPRYQVTQFGKPVTLSCSQTLNHNVMYWYQQKSSQAPKLLFHYYDKDFNNEADTPDNFQSRRPNTSFCFLDIRSPGLGDTAMYLCATSRPPQGETQYFGPGTRLLVL.

There are many counts of this clonotype. This sequence joins TRBV10-3 and TRBJ2-1; TRBD1 matches at 9 bases. Germline values: CDR1 ENHRY, CDR2 SYGVKD. The CDR3 sequence is 15 residues long. V lost 0 bases, J lost 6 bases, and 3 bases stayed unmatched. CDR3 DNA sequence: TGTGCCATCAGTGAGTCGGACAGGGGCGGCAATGAGCAGTTCTTC. Translation: CAISESDRGGNEQFF.

This clonotype was counted ten times or more. The V and J genes are TRBV7-2 and TRBJ2-7; maybe TRBD1 (5 bases). The CDR3 is 18 residues long. Germline CDR1 reads SGHTA; CDR2 reads FQGNSA. Trimming removed 2 bases from V and 4 bases from J, with 24 bases in between. The CDR3 protein is CASSLNSYQGAATYEQYV. The CDR3 DNA follows: TGTGCCAGCAGCTTAAATTCCTACCAGGGCGCCGCTACGTACGAGCAGTACGTC.

This clonotype was detected only a few times. CDR3 protein: CASTLTVPSSYNEQFF. The CDR3 DNA is TGTGCCAGCACCTTGACAGTTCCTAGCTCCTACAATGAGCAGTTCTTC. V is TRBV28 and J is TRBJ2-1, with D possibly being TRBD1 (5 bases). Germline V gives CDR1 MDHEN, CDR2 SYDVKM. V lost 7 bases to trimming and J lost 0 bases, with 16 bases between them. The CDR3 sequence is 16 residues long.

The table lists this clonotype with a few counts. The J gene is TRBJ2-5, the V gene TRBV12-3 or TRBV12-4; a possible D gene is TRBD2 (6 bases). V shed 7 bases and J shed 9 bases, with 24 bases lying between them. The CDR3 length is 15 residues. This CDR3 reads CASTNLRDSKGSQYF. Written as DNA, the CDR3 is TGTGCCAGCACCAACCTCCGGGACTCCAAAGGGTCCCAGTACTTC.

In its sample, this clonotype was seen a few times. The chain carries TRBV7-2 and TRBJ1-2, with D uncertain. The germline V gene encodes CDR1 SGHTA and CDR2 FQGNSA. The V end lost 1 base, the J end lost 8 bases, and 11 bases lay between the germline ends. The CDR3 runs 13 residues. The CDR3 protein is CASSLVLREGYTF. The CDR3 DNA sequence: TGTGCCAGCAGCTTAGTTCTGAGGGAAGGCTACACCTTC.

This chain uses TRBV28 with TRBJ2-5, with D possibly TRBD2 on 6 matching bases. Per the germline V gene, CDR1 is MDHEN and CDR2 is SYDVKM. There are 15 residues in the CDR3. V was trimmed by 5 bases and J by 7 bases, leaving 20 bases between them. CDR3 protein: CASSPTEGRWWTQYF. The DNA of the CDR3 is TGTGCCAGCAGTCCCACAGAAGGGAGGTGGTGGACCCAGTACTTC. The variable domain in full, completed from reference TRBV28 and TRBJ2-5, reads DVKVTQSSRYLVKRTGEKVFLECVQDMDHENMFWYRQDPGLGLRLIYFSYDVKMKEKGDIPEGYSVSREKKERFSLILESASTNQTSMYLCASSPTEGRWWTQYFGPGTRLLVL.

This clonotype appeared a few times. This sequence joins TRBV6-6 and TRBJ2-7; no clear D gene. CDR1 and CDR2 from the germline V gene are MNHNY and SVGAGI (reference sequence). Trimming removed 0 bases at V and 2 bases at J, with 5 bases between. The CDR3 runs 13 residues. The CDR3 coding sequence is TGTGCCAGCAGTTACTCCCCAACCTACGAGCAGTACGTC. Its protein product is CASSYSPTYEQYV.

This clonotype was recorded a few times. The gene calls are TRBV15 and TRBJ2-5, with TRBD2 identical over 10 bases. This CDR3 is built from 19 residues. The V gene end was trimmed by 0 bases and the J gene end by 5 bases; junction bases not matched to a gene: 15. From germline, CDR1 is LNHNV and CDR2 YYDKDF (reference sequence). This CDR3 is CATSRDRTAAGGLEETQYF. CDR3 nucleotides: TGTGCCACCAGCAGAGATCGCACAGCAGCGGGGGGGCTTGAGGAGACCCAGTACTTC.

V and J are TRBV7-6 and TRBJ1-6; TRBD1 matches 7 bases. CDR1 and CDR2 (germline): SGHVS, FNYEAQ. This CDR3 spans 16 amino acids. The V and J ends lost 0 bases and 9 bases, in that order; junction bases with no gene match: 8. CDR3 residues: CASSLAHKGAVSPLHF. CDR3 in DNA: TGTGCCAGCAGCTTAGCGCACAAGGGGGCCGTTTCACCCCTCCACTTT.

The chain recombines TRBV28 with TRBJ1-6; tentative D call: TRBD1 (5 bases). Trimming removed 7 bases at V and 10 bases at J, with 14 bases between. Germline-derived CDR1 and CDR2 are MDHEN and SYDVKM. This CDR3 spans 13 amino acids. The CDR3 DNA reads TGTGCCAGCAAGAGCAGGGATAGGTCACCCCTCCACTTT. Translating it yields CASKSRDRSPLHF.

This clonotype was seen more than once but under ten times. The chain employs TRBV6-6 and TRBJ1-6; possibly TRBD1 for D (5 bases). The CDR3 consists of 15 residues. From germline, CDR1 is MNHNY and CDR2 SVGAGI (reference sequence). The V and J ends lost 5 bases and 7 bases respectively, with 15 bases between them. This CDR3 reads CASSTPGTANSPLHF. The CDR3 coding sequence is TGTGCCAGCAGTACTCCCGGGACGGCGAATTCACCCCTCCACTTT.

This chain links TRBV27 with TRBJ1-6; weak D call: TRBD1 (6 bases). Germline-derived CDR1 and CDR2 are MNHEY and SMNVEV (reference sequence). The CDR3 totals 14 residues. Trimming left V 6 bases short and J 10 bases short, with 16 bases between. The CDR3 region has the DNA TGTGCCAGCAGATGGGGGCTACAGAAATCACCCCTCCACTTT. It codes for CASRWGLQKSPLHF.

This clonotype was observed at least ten times. Written as DNA, the CDR3 is TGTGCCAGCAGTTTATATCAGGGGGCCCACCAGCCCCAGCATTTT. This gives the protein CASSLYQGAHQPQHF. The chain carries TRBV12-3 or TRBV12-4 and TRBJ1-5; the match to TRBD1 covers 8 bases. This CDR3 contains 15 residues. V was pared by 2 bases and J by 7 bases, with 7 bases of the junction left unmatched.

The chain's CDR3 is CASSQARKMNTEAFF. CDR3 bases: TGTGCCAGCAGCCAAGCACGGAAAATGAACACTGAAGCTTTCTTT. The rearrangement joins TRBV6-5 to TRBJ1-1; no firm D call. The CDR3 consists of 15 residues. Germline values: CDR1 MNHEY, CDR2 SVGAGI. Trimming took off 6 bases at V and 0 bases at J, with 14 bases between the two ends.

This clonotype was seen a handful of times. V usage is TRBV6-4 and J usage is TRBJ2-3; D is unresolved. Looked up from germline, CDR1 is MRHNA and CDR2 is SNTAGT. The ends were cut back, 1 base at V and 0 bases at J, with 8 bases in the middle. CDR3 length: 15 amino acids. CDR3 DNA sequence: TGTGCCAGCAGTGACTGGGGAACTAGCACAGATACGCAGTATTTT. This codes for CASSDWGTSTDTQYF.

This chain links TRBV10-3 with TRBJ2-7; D not certain. CDR3 length: 13 residues. Trimming cost V 2 bases and J 1 base, with 6 bases left between them. Germline loops: CDR1 ENHRY, CDR2 SYGVKD. CDR3 sequence: CAISEDTSYEQYV. In nucleotides, the CDR3 is TGTGCCATCAGTGAGGACACGTCCTACGAGCAGTACGTC.

The CDR3 DNA sequence: TGTGCCAGCAGCTCGGAGGGGACACGGGGTGAGCAGTTCTTC. This encodes CASSSEGTRGEQFF. This chain links TRBV5-4 with TRBJ2-1; either TRBD1 or TRBD2 may supply D (6 bases each). This CDR3 is 14 amino acids long. The V gene's germline CDR1 is SGHNT and CDR2 YYREEE (reference sequence). Trimming removed 3 bases from V and 9 bases from J, with 16 bases in between. Full variable domain (rest looked up from reference TRBV5-4 and TRBJ2-1): ETGVTQSPTHLIKTRGQQVTLRCSSQSGHNTVSWYQQALGQGPQFIFQYYREEENGRGNFPPRFSGLQFPNYSSELNVNALELDDSALYLCASSSEGTRGEQFFGPGTRLTVL.

This clonotype was counted a few times. The CDR3 reads CASSPVTRSSYNEQFF. In DNA form, the CDR3 reads TGTGCCAGCAGCCCAGTGACCAGAAGCTCCTACAATGAGCAGTTCTTC. The genes are TRBV4-2 and TRBJ2-1; D is unclear. Deletions cut 4 bases from V and 0 bases from J, with 13 bases between. CDR1 LGHNA and CDR2 YNFKEQ come from the germline V gene. CDR3 size: 16 residues.

This clonotype was seen at least ten times. V usage is TRBV7-8 and J usage is TRBJ1-3; TRBD1 matches at 9 bases. The CDR3 consists of 20 residues. Per the germline V gene, CDR1 is SGHVS and CDR2 is FQNEAQ. V gave up 3 bases and J gave up 2 bases; unmatched junction bases: 17. The CDR3 region is CASSFYPGQGPIQAGNTIYF. The DNA for the CDR3 is TGTGCCAGCAGCTTTTATCCGGGACAGGGTCCTATACAGGCTGGAAACACCATATATTTT.

In DNA, the CDR3 is TGTGCCAGCAGTTACGATGGCATTCTGAGCACAGATACGCAGTATTTT. Encoded protein: CASSYDGILSTDTQYF. The V and J genes are TRBV6-5 and TRBJ2-3; D unclear. Germline V CDR1 and CDR2: MNHEY, SVGAGI. The CDR3 totals 16 residues. Trimming left V 2 bases short and J 0 bases short, with 12 bases between.